This T cell receptor (beta chain) was recorded in a study of blood T cells in healthy people across ages (dated by TCRdb to 2015 to 2017). For the study in its entirety: In model experiments, roughly one uniquely barcoded TCR beta cDNA molecule per two T cells was captured by template switching. To track age-related changes in TCR beta repertoire diversity, the study relied on deep sequencing normalized with unique cDNA molecular identifiers. The donors were divided into four age groups: young (average approximately 17 years), middle-aged (roughly 42), aged (about 62) and long-lived (approximately 74). To avoid experimental bias, donors of different ages were distributed randomly across sequencing lanes. For two donors (one aged 18 to 30 and one aged 80 or older), the study analyzed two additional independent replicas of 1 million unique cDNA reads from the same blood draw.

With respect to this clonotype: No cognate antigen has been identified for it. No base quality values were provided; no much bigger clone lies one nucleotide off.

The receptor library was made with 5' RACE. The sequencer listed for this sample is Illumina HiSeq 2500. A second roughly 6 to 11 cycle PCR used a sample-barcoded 5' primer and a J-beta primer mix. Each TCR beta cDNA molecule received a unique molecular identifier from a template-switch 5' adaptor carrying 12 random nucleotides. At least 2.5 million CDR3-containing paired-end reads were obtained from each sample. First-strand cDNA synthesis was performed from all RNA using the Mint cDNA synthesis kit, with priming by a TRBC-specific oligonucleotide. Following uracil-DNA glycosylase treatment, all cDNA underwent a first 18-cycle PCR with the universal primers M1SS and BC2_uni_R. The original pipeline was this. For normalization, 1 million high-quality reads were randomly selected from each sample, with every read carrying a distinct molecular identifier. Instead of being binned into consensus sequences, reads that shared molecular identifiers were thrown out. MiTCR, run with a Q25 quality threshold and the strictest error-elimination algorithm, handled CDR3 identification, clonotype clustering and error correction. A nonparametric unseen species model using Euler transformation provided a lower-bound estimate of total TCR beta diversity. Starting from the raw public reads, TCRdb applied fastp trimming at Q25, assembled clones with MiXCR and retained in-frame beta chains. Each entry is one CDR3 protein sequence, shown with its most common DNA and genes. These V and J calls derive from TCRdb rather than the authors' analysis. The sample profile shows about 1.5 million distinct CDR3 sequences; roughly 40% of them were found once. Approximately 7.9% of the sample comes from the top ten.

Overall study results and their limits: As age increased, observed TCR beta diversity per million T cells dropped in a roughly linear way, and a significant reduction was already evident by age 40. Because profiling used bulk unsorted PBMCs, naive and antigen-experienced compartments could not be compared conclusively. Compared with the aged group, the long-lived group had more naive CD4+ T cells, fewer expanded clones and increased TCR diversity, a pattern suggesting age selection. Observed TCR beta diversity correlated strongly with the percentage of naive T cells measured by flow cytometry. Total diversity estimates from one million sequenced T cells were considered lower bounds and underestimates. The CMV infection status of donors was not known, potentially confounding age-related changes in expanded clonotypes.

The roughly 39 donors, aged about 6 to 100 years, were systemically healthy Caucasian individuals from Russia. Each donor gave around 9.8 milliliters of peripheral blood, collected into EDTA-treated Vacutainer tubes. PBMCs were isolated by Ficoll-Paque density-gradient centrifugation, with at least 7 million obtained per sample. Trizol reagent was used to extract total RNA from the PBMCs, yielding at least 6 micrograms per sample. The percentages of naive CD45RAhigh/CD27high T cells were determined by flow cytometry on a PBMC aliquot from every donor. The sample taken for sequencing was blood. This receptor was obtained from a woman aged 18 to 35 in good health.

The CDR3 region reads CASSQDSRGEQYF. The base sequence is TGTGCCAGCAGCCAAGATTCCAGGGGCGAGCAGTACTTC. Recombination linked TRBV14 to TRBJ2-5, and possibly TRBD1, on 6 matching bases. The DNA end is more similar to TRBJ2-7, so the J call may be wrong. From its cysteine to its phenylalanine, the CDR3 spans 13 amino acids. Here the CDR3 DNA is all that survives: 39 bases in frame from base 1. Looking up the germline V gene yields CDR1 SGHDN and CDR2 FVKESK.